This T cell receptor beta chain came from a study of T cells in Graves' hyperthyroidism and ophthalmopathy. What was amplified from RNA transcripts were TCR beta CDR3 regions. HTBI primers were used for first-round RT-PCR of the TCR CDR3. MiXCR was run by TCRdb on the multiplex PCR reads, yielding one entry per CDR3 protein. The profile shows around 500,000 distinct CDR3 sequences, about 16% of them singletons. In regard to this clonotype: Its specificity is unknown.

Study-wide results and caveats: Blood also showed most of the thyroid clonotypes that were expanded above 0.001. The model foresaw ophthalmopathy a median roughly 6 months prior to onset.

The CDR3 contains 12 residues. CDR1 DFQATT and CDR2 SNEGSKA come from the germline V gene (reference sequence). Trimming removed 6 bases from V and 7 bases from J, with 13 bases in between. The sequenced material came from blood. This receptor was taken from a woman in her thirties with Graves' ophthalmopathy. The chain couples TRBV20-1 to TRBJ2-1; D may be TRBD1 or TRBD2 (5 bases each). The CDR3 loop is CSARIGGNEQFF. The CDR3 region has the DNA TGCAGTGCCCGTATTGGGGGTAATGAGCAGTTCTTC.